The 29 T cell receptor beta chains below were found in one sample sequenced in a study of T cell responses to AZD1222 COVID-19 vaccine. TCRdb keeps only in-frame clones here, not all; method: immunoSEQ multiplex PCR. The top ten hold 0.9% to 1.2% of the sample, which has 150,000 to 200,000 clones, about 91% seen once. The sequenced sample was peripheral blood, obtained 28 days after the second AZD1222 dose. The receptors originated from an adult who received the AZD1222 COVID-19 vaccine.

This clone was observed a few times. CDR3 in amino acids: CASSSGTSGGYEQYF. Written as DNA, the CDR3 is TGTGCCAGCAGCTCCGGGACTAGCGGGGGATACGAGCAGTACTTC. The chain links TRBV5-4 to TRBJ2-7; 14 positions agree with TRBD2. With V trimmed by 3 bases and J by 4 bases, 3 bases remained unmatched. CDR1 SGHNT and CDR2 YYREEE come from the germline V gene (reference sequence). The CDR3 length is 15 residues.

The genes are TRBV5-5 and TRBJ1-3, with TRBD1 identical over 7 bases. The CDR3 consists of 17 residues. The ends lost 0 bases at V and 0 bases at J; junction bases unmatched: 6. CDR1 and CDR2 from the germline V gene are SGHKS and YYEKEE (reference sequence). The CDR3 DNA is TGTGCCAGCAGCTTGGCTGGGACAGCCGCCTCTGGAAACACCATATATTTT. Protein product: CASSLAGTAASGNTIYF.

Written as DNA, the CDR3 is TGTGCCAGCAGCCAAGCATTGAGACAGGAGATCTTTGAAGCTTTCTTT. This codes for CASSQALRQEIFEAFF. V and J are TRBV3-1 (or the pseudogene TRBV3-2) and TRBJ1-1; the D gene is possibly TRBD1 (6 bases). The length of the CDR3 is 16 residues. V was cut by 1 base and J by 7 bases, with 19 bases left in between. Germline assignment: CDR1 LGHDT and CDR2 YNNKEL (reference sequence).

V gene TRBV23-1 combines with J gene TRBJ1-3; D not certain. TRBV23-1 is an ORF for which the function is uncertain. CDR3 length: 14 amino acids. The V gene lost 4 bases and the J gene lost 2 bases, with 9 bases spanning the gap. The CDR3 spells CASSPMTPGNTIYF. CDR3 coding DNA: TGCGCCAGCAGTCCAATGACTCCTGGAAACACCATATATTTT.

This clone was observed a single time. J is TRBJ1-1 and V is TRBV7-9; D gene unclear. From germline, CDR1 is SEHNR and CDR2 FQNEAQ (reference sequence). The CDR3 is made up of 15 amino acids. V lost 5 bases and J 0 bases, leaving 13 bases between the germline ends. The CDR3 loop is CASSPRRYMNTEAFF. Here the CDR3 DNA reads TGTGCCAGCAGCCCCAGGCGCTACATGAACACTGAAGCTTTCTTT.

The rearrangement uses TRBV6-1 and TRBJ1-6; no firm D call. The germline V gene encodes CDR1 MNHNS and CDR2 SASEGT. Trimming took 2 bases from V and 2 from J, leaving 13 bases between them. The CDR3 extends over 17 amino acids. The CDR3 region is CASSEYGVLAYNSPLHF. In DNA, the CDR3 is TGTGCCAGCAGTGAATACGGGGTATTAGCCTATAATTCACCCCTCCACTTT.

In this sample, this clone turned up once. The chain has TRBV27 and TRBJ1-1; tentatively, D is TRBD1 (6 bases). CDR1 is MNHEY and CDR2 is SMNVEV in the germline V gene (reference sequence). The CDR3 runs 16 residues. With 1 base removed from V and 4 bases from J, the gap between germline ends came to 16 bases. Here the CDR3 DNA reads TGTGCCAGCAGTTTATGGTCGGGGGCTACGGGCACTGAAGCTTTCTTT. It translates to CASSLWSGATGTEAFF.

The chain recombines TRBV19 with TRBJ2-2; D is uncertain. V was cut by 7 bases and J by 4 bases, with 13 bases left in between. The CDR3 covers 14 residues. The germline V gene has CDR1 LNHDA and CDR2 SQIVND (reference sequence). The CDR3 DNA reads TGTGCCAGTATTCTCCCCAGGATCACCGGGGAGCTGTTTTTT. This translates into CASILPRITGELFF.

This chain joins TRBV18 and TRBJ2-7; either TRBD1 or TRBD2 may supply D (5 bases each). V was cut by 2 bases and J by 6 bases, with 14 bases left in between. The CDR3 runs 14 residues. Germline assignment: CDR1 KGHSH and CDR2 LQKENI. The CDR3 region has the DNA TGTGCCAGCTCACCAGGTAGGGCAGGGAGCGAGCAGTACTTC. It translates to CASSPGRAGSEQYF.

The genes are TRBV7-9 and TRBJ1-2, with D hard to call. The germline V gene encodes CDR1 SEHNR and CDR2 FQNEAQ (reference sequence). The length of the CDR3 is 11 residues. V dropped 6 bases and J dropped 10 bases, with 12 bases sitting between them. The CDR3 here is CASSPNMDYTF. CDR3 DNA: TGTGCCAGCAGTCCAAACATGGACTACACCTTC.

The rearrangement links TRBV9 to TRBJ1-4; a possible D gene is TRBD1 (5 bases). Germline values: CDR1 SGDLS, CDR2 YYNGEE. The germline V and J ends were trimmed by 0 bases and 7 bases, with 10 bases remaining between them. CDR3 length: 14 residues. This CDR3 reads CASSVGGGTEKLFF. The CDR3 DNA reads TGTGCCAGCAGCGTAGGCGGTGGGACTGAAAAACTGTTTTTT.

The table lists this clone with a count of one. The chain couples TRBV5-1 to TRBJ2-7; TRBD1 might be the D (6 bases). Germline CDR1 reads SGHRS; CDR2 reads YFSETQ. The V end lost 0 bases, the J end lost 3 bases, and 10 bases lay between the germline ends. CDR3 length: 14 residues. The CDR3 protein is CASSLGTAYYEQYF. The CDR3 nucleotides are TGCGCCAGCAGCTTGGGGACAGCTTACTACGAGCAGTACTTC.

The CDR3 nucleotides read TGTGCCAGCAGTTTAGCGGTAGGGAATGAGCAGTTCTTC. It specifies CASSLAVGNEQFF. V usage is TRBV12-3 or TRBV12-4 and J usage is TRBJ2-1; D is unresolved. The CDR3 totals 13 residues. The V end lost 0 bases, the J end lost 7 bases, and 7 bases lay between the germline ends.

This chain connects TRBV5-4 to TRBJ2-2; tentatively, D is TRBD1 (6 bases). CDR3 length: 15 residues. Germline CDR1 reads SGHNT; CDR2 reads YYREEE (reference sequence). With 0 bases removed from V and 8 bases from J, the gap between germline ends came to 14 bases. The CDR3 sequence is CASSLVAGAAGELFF. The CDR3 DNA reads TGTGCCAGCAGCTTGGTTGCAGGGGCCGCTGGGGAGCTGTTTTTT.

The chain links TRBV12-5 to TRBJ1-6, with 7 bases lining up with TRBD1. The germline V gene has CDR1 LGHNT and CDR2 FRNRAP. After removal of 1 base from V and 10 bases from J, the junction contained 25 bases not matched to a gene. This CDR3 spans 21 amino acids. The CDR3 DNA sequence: TGTGCTAGTGGTTTGGAAGGGGCCCAGGGGGTTGACTTATTTGGGTACTCACCCCTCCACTTT. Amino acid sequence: CASGLEGAQGVDLFGYSPLHF.

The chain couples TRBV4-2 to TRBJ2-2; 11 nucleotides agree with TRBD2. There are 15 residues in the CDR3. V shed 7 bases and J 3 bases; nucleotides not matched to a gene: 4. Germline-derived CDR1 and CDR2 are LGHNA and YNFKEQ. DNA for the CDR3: TGTGCCAGCACCTCACTAGCGGGGGACACCGGGGAGCTGTTTTTT. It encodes CASTSLAGDTGELFF.

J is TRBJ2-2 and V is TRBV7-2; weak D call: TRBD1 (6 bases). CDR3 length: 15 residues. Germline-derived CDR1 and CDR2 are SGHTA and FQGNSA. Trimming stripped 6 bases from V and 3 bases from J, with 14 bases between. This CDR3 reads CASRPGTTYTGELFF. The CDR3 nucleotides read TGTGCCAGCAGACCCGGGACAACTTACACCGGGGAGCTGTTTTTT.

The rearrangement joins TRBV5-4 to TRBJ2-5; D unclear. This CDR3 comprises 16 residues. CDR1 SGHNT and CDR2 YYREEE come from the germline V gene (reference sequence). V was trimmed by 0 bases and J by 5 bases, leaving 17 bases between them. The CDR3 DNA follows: TGTGCCAGCAGCTTGGCTGGCACCGAAAAATGGGAGACCCAGTACTTC. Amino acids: CASSLAGTEKWETQYF.

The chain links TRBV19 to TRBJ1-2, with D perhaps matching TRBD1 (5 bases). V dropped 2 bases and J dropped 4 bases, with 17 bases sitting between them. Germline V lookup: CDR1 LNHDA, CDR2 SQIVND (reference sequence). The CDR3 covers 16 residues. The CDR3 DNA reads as TGTGCCAGTAGTATAAACAAACAGGAGCCGACCTATGGCTACACCTTC. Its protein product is CASSINKQEPTYGYTF.

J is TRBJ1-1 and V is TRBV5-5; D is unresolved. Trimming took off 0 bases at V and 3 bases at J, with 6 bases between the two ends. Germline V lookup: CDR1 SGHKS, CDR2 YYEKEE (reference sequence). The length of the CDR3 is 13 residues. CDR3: CASSLERDTEAFF. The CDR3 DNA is TGTGCCAGCAGCTTGGAGCGCGACACTGAAGCTTTCTTT.

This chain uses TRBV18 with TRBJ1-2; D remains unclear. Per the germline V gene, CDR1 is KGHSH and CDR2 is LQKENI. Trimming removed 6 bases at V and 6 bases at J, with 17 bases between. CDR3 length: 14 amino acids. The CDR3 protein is CASSRSVLRDGYTF. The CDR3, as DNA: TGTGCCAGCTCGCGCTCGGTATTGAGGGATGGCTACACCTTC.

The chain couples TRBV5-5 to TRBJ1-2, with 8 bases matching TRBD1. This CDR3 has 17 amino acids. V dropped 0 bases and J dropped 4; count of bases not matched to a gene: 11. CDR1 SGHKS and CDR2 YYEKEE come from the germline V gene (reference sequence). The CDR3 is CASSLGDRPPRIYGYTF. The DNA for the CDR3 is TGTGCCAGCAGCTTGGGGGACAGGCCACCCCGGATCTATGGCTACACCTTC.

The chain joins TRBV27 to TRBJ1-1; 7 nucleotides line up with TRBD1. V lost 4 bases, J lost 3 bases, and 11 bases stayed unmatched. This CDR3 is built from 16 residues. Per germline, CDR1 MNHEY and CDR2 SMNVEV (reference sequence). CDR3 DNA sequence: TGTGCCAGCAGTTCCGGGACAGCCCCCTGGTACACTGAAGCTTTCTTT. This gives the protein CASSSGTAPWYTEAFF.

CDR3 amino acids: CSASGPREGDSGANVLTF. As DNA, the CDR3 is TGCAGTGCTAGTGGTCCCAGGGAAGGCGACTCTGGGGCCAACGTCCTGACTTTC. V gene TRBV20-1 combines with J gene TRBJ2-6; possible D gene TRBD1, 5 bases. Germline CDR1 DFQATT, CDR2 SNEGSKA (reference sequence). This CDR3 spans 18 amino acids. With 3 bases removed from V and 0 bases from J, the gap between germline ends came to 18 bases.

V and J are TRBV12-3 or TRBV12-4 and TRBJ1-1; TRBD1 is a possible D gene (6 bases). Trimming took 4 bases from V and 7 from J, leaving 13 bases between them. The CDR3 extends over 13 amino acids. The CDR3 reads CASSYGTPSEAFF. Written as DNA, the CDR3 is TGTGCCAGCAGTTACGGGACACCCAGTGAAGCTTTCTTT.

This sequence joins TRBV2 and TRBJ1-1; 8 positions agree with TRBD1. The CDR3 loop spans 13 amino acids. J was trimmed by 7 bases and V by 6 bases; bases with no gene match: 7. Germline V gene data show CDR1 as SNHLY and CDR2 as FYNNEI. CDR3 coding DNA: TGTGCCAGCAGATCACAGGGGGTGGTTGAAGCTTTCTTT. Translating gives CASRSQGVVEAFF.

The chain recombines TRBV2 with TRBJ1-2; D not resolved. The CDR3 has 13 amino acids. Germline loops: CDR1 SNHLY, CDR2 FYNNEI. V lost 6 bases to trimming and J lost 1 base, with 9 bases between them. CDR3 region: CASRYRFNYGYTF. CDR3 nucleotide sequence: TGTGCCAGCAGGTACAGATTTAACTATGGCTACACCTTC.

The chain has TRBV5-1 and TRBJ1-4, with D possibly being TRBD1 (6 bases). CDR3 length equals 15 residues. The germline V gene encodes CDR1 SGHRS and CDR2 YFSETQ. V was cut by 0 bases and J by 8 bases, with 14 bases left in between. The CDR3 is CASSLGPGDSEKLFF. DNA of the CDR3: TGCGCCAGCAGCTTGGGTCCAGGGGATTCGGAAAAACTGTTTTTT.

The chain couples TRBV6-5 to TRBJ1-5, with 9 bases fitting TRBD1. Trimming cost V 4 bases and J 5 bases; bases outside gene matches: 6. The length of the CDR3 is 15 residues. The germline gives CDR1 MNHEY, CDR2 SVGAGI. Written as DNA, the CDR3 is TGTGCCAGCAGTTCGGACAGGGGTGGGGATCAGCCCCAGCATTTT. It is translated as CASSSDRGGDQPQHF.